The subject of this entry is one T cell receptor (beta chain). MiXCR, applied by TCRdb to the 5' RACE reads, yields one record per CDR3 protein. The table lists under 250,000 distinct CDR3 sequences, approximately 7.8% of them singletons, with under 6% in the top ten. These data come from a study of identical twins. Germline values: CDR1 SNHLY, CDR2 FYNNEI. This CDR3 contains 16 residues. Unmatched junction bases numbered 13, after V lost 10 bases and J lost 5 bases. These data were likewise used in another study, on yellow fever vaccine responses in identical twins.

Sequencing used CD8+ T cells sorted from blood. The genes are TRBV2 and TRBJ2-2; 10 nucleotides match TRBD2. This TCR was recovered from a woman aged 18-29 years in good health. DNA for the CDR3: TGTGCCACCCCGGATTTAGCGGGGGGTCATACCGGGGAGCTGTTTTTT. Amino acid sequence: CATPDLAGGHTGELFF.